Here is one T cell receptor (beta chain) with its context. Its antigen is currently not known. One base away there is no much larger clone; base qualities are not given. TCR beta CDR3 regions were amplified from RNA transcripts for repertoire sequencing. A first-round RT-PCR used HTBI primers with the Qiagen OneStep RT-PCR kit, followed by a second-round multiplex PCR, size selection and purification. Libraries were sequenced paired-end with 100 bp reads on an Illumina HiSeq2000. Per the authors' processing: Reads were processed with SOAPnuke, discarding reads with adapters, uncalled bases, mean Phred below 15, or no exact constant-primer or identifier match. High-quality paired reads were merged with COPE v1.2.5. Each unique nucleotide sequence was treated as a clonotype, and MiTCR v1.1 was used to align the clonotypes to the IMGT TRB V, D and J references. Analysis was restricted to V-J combinations with a frequency above 0.0001, which covered roughly 99% of repertoires. For each V-J combination, a TCR clonal expansion and chaos score was defined as the ratio of F50 clonal expansion to chaos observed in the TCRdist matrix. Features were reduced by Welch's t-statistics and random forest to more than 10 V-J combinations, which fed a naive Bayes classifier. The similarity between thyroid and blood repertoires was quantified using the Morisita-Horn index. TCRdb reprocessing: public reads trimmed at Q25 with fastp, clones called with MiXCR, in-frame beta chains kept. CDR3 protein duplicates are merged, each entry listing the most common genes and DNA. The V and J calls follow TCRdb's processing rather than the paper's. The sample has over a million distinct CDR3 sequences on record, less than 45% of them singletons. Of the sample, around 10% is held by the ten largest clones.

This sample is drawn from a study of Graves' ophthalmopathy and Graves' hyperthyroidism (dated by TCRdb to 2016 to 2019). Turning to the overall study: Hyperthyroidism was considered stable if no progression to ophthalmopathy occurred within 18 months of follow-up. To tell Graves' ophthalmopathy apart from Graves' hyperthyroidism, and to predict which patients would progress to ophthalmopathy, the study relied on TCR beta repertoire signatures. For independent validation, a separate cohort was made up of roughly 19 hyperthyroidism patients plus 17 patients who later progressed from hyperthyroidism to ophthalmopathy. To explore V-J signatures that distinguish ophthalmopathy from hyperthyroidism, a discovery set of about a hundred patients was enrolled, made up of 40 to 45 with ophthalmopathy and around 57 with stable hyperthyroidism. In total, 135 blood samples were TCR-sequenced: around 42 ophthalmopathy, approximately 75 hyperthyroidism and some 17 hyperthyroidism-to-ophthalmopathy patients. In five to seven hyperthyroidism patients, T-cell repertoires of thyroid tissue and blood were compared. Following sampling, methimazole starting at 30 mg daily was administered to hyperthyroidism patients, and high-dose intravenous methylprednisolone was administered to ophthalmopathy patients. Overall results and qualifications from the work: In validation, the model predicted ophthalmopathy progression with 55% to 71% sensitivity and around 72% specificity; more than ten predicted patients were CT-confirmed with GO in a median of around 6 months. In cross-validation, the 13-signature model distinguished ophthalmopathy from stable hyperthyroidism with about 89% sensitivity and roughly 84% specificity, while in the test set the corresponding values were around 79% and 71%. Sample size was not predetermined statistically, and investigators were not blinded to group allocation. Most expanded thyroid clonotypes with a frequency above 0.001 also appeared in blood, which suggests that blood repertoires may reflect the immune response in the thyroid.

V loses 0 bases, J loses 15 bases, and the germline ends lie 0 bases apart. Spanning cysteine to phenylalanine, the CDR3 consists of 9 amino acids. Kept here is only the CDR3 DNA, which spans 27 bases and is read in frame from base 1. The germline V gene (reference sequence) specifies LNHDA as CDR1 and SQIVND as CDR2. Hyperthyroidism patients were newly diagnosed, with disease duration under 2 months, and aged 18 to 65 years. Patients with other autoimmune diseases, uncontrolled infections, pregnancy or lactation were excluded. Clinical symptoms, serum thyroxine, TRAb, thyroid ultrasound and orbital computed tomography were used for diagnosis. Trizol reagent was used to extract the total RNA, and its quality was then checked on an Agilent 2100 Bioanalyzer.

This clonotype originated in an adult man with Graves' hyperthyroidism. Sequenced sample: peripheral blood or thyroid tissue (not recorded which). The sequence joins TRBV19 to TRBJ2-6, with no confidently assigned D gene. The CDR3 here reads CASSIDLTF. The DNA is TGTGCCAGTAGTATAGACCTGACTTTC.